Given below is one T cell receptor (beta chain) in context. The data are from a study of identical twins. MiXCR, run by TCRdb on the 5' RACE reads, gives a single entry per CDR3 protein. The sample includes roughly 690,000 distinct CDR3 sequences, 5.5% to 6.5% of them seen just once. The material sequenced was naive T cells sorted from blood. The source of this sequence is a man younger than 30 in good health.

The CDR3 loop reads CASSQAVPGELFF. DNA of the CDR3: TGTGCCAGCAGCCAAGCTGTTCCCGGGGAGCTGTTTTTT. The chain links TRBV3-1 to TRBJ2-2; D gene ambiguous. V was trimmed by 1 base and J by 6 bases, leaving 6 bases between them. Germline lookup yields CDR1 LGHDT and CDR2 YNNKEL (reference sequence). CDR3 length equals 13 residues.